This entry lists 8 T cell receptor beta chains sequenced from one sample in a study of blood T cells in healthy people across ages. It was with a sample-barcoded 5' primer and a J-beta primer mix that a second PCR of roughly 6 to 11 cycles was run. MiXCR, run by TCRdb on the 5' RACE reads, gives a single entry per CDR3 protein. The sample records about 730,000 distinct CDR3 sequences, about 42% being singletons. Sequences were obtained from blood. Receptor source: a woman in her sixties or seventies in good health.

J is TRBJ2-7 and V is TRBV29-1, with D tentatively TRBD1 or TRBD2 (5 bases each). Trimming left V 6 bases short and J 5 bases short, with 17 bases between. Germline values: CDR1 SQVTM, CDR2 ANQGSEA. This CDR3 is 13 amino acids long. The CDR3 loop is CSVSIRGPHEQYF. The CDR3, as DNA: TGCAGCGTGTCAATCCGGGGCCCCCACGAGCAGTACTTC.

The chain has TRBV20-1 and TRBJ1-1, with 7 positions matching TRBD1. Germline V gene sequence: CDR1 DFQATT, CDR2 SNEGSKA (reference sequence). CDR3 length: 14 amino acids. With 6 bases clipped from V and 0 bases from J, the junction kept 7 bases outside the gene matches. CDR3 nucleotides: TGCAGTGCCCCTCAGGGGGAGGTGAACACTGAAGCTTTCTTT. Translated: CSAPQGEVNTEAFF.

A few counts support this clonotype. The chain uses TRBV6-6 and TRBJ2-5, with D possibly being TRBD2 (5 bases). The CDR3 is 16 amino acids. The ends were cut back, 2 bases at V and 4 bases at J, with 17 bases in the middle. Germline V gene sequence: CDR1 MNHNY, CDR2 SVGAGI (reference sequence). CDR3 coding DNA: TGTGCCAGCAGTTACGGAAGGAGGCTCGATGGAGAGACCCAGTACTTC. Protein product: CASSYGRRLDGETQYF.

This clonotype was observed once. A read error may explain this, as a much larger clone is one base away. The CDR3, as DNA: TGTGCCACCAGTGACAGGGACAATGAGCAGTTCTTC. Amino acid sequence: CATSDRDNEQFF. The chain joins TRBV24-1 to TRBJ2-1, with D possibly TRBD1 on 5 matching bases. The CDR3 consists of 12 residues. The V end was cut by 4 bases, the J end by 5 bases, with 5 bases between. Per the germline V gene, CDR1 is KGHDR and CDR2 is SFDVKD.

This clonotype turned up a few times. CDR3 protein: CASGTSGAYNEQFF. The CDR3 bases are TGTGCCTCTGGGACTAGCGGAGCCTACAATGAGCAGTTCTTC. The chain is built from TRBV10-3 and TRBJ2-1; 11 nucleotides align to TRBD2. CDR1 is ENHRY, CDR2 SYGVKD, per germline. V was pared by 11 bases and J by 2 bases, with 5 bases of the junction left unmatched. This CDR3 contains 14 residues.

The chain employs TRBV29-1 and TRBJ2-3; 7 bases match TRBD1. Germline V gene lookup returns CDR1 SQVTM and CDR2 ANQGSEA. The trim removed 7 bases at V and 7 bases at J, leaving 17 bases unmatched. The CDR3 has 15 residues. CDR3 DNA sequence: TGCAGCGCAGAGGGGGCCAGGGGCGGTGGGAATACGCAGTATTTT. Translated: CSAEGARGGGNTQYF.

The chain carries TRBV12-3 or TRBV12-4 and TRBJ1-6, with 7 bases lining up with TRBD1. This CDR3 comprises 14 residues. Trimming took 1 base from V and 7 from J; bases not matched to a gene: 1. CDR3 coding DNA: TGTGCCAGCAGTTTAGAGACAGGGAATTCACCCCTCCACTTT. Its protein product is CASSLETGNSPLHF.

This sequence joins TRBV2 and TRBJ2-3, with 7 bases aligning to TRBD1. CDR1 SNHLY and CDR2 FYNNEI come from the germline V gene. With 4 bases clipped from V and 6 bases from J, the junction kept 10 bases outside the gene matches. The CDR3 runs 15 residues. The CDR3 loop is CASSGFTGVTDTQYF. The CDR3 region has the DNA TGTGCCAGCAGTGGATTTACAGGGGTGACGGATACGCAGTATTTT.